The present T cell receptor (beta chain) was sequenced within a study of blood T cell repertoires in COVID-19 (dated by TCRdb to the early 2020s). About the study as a whole: Samples covering the acute and convalescent phases of COVID-19 were provided by collaborators in the United States, Italy and Spain. Where available, HLA class I and class II types were obtained from metadata supplied by the sample provider rather than from assay-based typing. Samples were obtained from the ongoing ImmuneRACE study (first 160 participants) and from 1,000 to 1,500 subjects provided by 6 global collaborators. The prospective study material was composed of cDNA or gDNA derived from T cells, B-cell-depleted T cells, or PBMCs. Sample metadata almost always included a de-identified subject ID, COVID-19 status, age in years and sex. The repertoires were released in a freely available public database meant as a resource for research on the immune response to SARS-CoV-2. Deeply sampled blood TCRbeta repertoires from subjects exposed to, actively infected with, or recovered from COVID-19 were included in the dataset.

Enrolling through a virtual design, the prospective study's participants ranged in age from about 18 to 89 years and lived across some 22 United States geographic areas. Cohort assignment in the prospective study relied on participant-reported clinical history from a screening survey and a study questionnaire. Recovered participants in ImmuneRACE Cohort 3 were defined by two consecutive negative NP/OP PCR tests, clearance by a healthcare professional, or resolution of symptoms. Mobile phlebotomists in the prospective study collected whole blood, serum and a nasopharyngeal or oropharyngeal swab from every participant. Additional blood draws and questionnaires over an approximately two-month period could optionally be provided by prospective study participants. Before DNA extraction, blood samples from the prospective study were shipped at room temperature or frozen. At the junction V is shortened by 2 bases and J by 2 bases, with 7 bases in between. CDR1 is given as MNHNY and CDR2 as SVGAGI, both from the germline V gene (reference sequence). Including cysteine and phenylalanine, the CDR3 has 13 amino acids. Solely the CDR3 DNA is kept, with 39 bases framed from the first base.

Concerning this clone: What this receptor recognizes is not known. No quality values exist for individual bases; no much larger clone is one base distant.

The investigation overall reported the following: The amount of clinical and demographic metadata varied by source and participant and was provided uncurated.

TCRbeta CDR3 regions were amplified from genomic DNA by means of the immunoSEQ Assay, a bias-controlled multiplex PCR. For the original study's pipeline: The number of nucleated cells in each sample was estimated from the amplification of reference gene primers within the assay. To quantify the absolute abundance of each unique TCRbeta CDR3 rearrangement, sequence reads were collapsed and filtered. Productive Simpson clonality was computed per sample as the square root of Simpson's diversity index over productive rearrangements. Not all clones reach the TCRdb copy of this immuneACCESS table, which keeps in-frame sequences only. Checked studies attribute under half of the gap to unresolved V genes and leave the rest unexplained. V, J and clone size are those of that table, while D and trimming were read from the DNA. Counted in this sample were about 480,000 clones; 70% to 90% of them appeared once. Jointly, the top ten make up approximately 1.8% of the sample.

The material sequenced was PBMCs or T cells enriched from blood (not recorded which). This TCR derives from a woman aged 40-49 years who had recovered from COVID-19. The chain couples TRBV6-6 to TRBJ2-7; possibly the D gene is TRBD1, per 5 matching bases. For the CDR3, the sequence is CASSYQGTYEQYF. In nucleotides, the sequence is TGTGCCAGCAGTTACCAGGGAACCTACGAGCAGTACTTC.